This T cell receptor beta chain was observed in a study of T cells in Graves' hyperthyroidism and ophthalmopathy. From RNA transcripts, TCR beta CDR3 regions were amplified. Initially, a first-round RT-PCR of the TCR CDR3 employed the HTBI primer set. TCRdb re-called the multiplex PCR reads with MiXCR, one entry per CDR3 protein. The profile covers 300,000 to 350,000 distinct CDR3 sequences, with around a sixth appearing a single time and under 55% taken by the ten largest. This clonotype has a count of ten or more. Its antigen is as yet unknown. Whole-study findings and limits: Ophthalmopathy was told apart from stable hyperthyroidism by a 13 V-J model. Most thyroid clonotypes expanded above 0.001 appeared in blood too.

Reasons for excluding patients were uncontrolled infection, other autoimmune disease, pregnancy or lactation. V dropped 1 base and J dropped 0; count of bases not matched to a gene: 2. This CDR3 is 15 amino acids long. CDR1 SGHRS and CDR2 YFSETQ come from the germline V gene. The clonotype originates from a woman between 45 and 65 years old with Graves' hyperthyroidism. Input material: blood. The chain is built from TRBV5-1 and TRBJ2-3; 7 bases agree with TRBD2. In nucleotides, the CDR3 is TGCGCCAGCAGCTTGCAGCGGGGTAGCACAGATACGCAGTATTTT. Residues: CASSLQRGSTDTQYF. Supplemented by reference TRBV5-1 and TRBJ2-3, the full variable domain reads KAGVTQTPRYLIKTRGQQVTLSCSPISGHRSVSWYQQTPGQGLQFLFEYFSETQRNKGNFPGRFSGRQFSNSRSEMNVSTLELGDSALYLCASSLQRGSTDTQYFGPGTRLTVL.